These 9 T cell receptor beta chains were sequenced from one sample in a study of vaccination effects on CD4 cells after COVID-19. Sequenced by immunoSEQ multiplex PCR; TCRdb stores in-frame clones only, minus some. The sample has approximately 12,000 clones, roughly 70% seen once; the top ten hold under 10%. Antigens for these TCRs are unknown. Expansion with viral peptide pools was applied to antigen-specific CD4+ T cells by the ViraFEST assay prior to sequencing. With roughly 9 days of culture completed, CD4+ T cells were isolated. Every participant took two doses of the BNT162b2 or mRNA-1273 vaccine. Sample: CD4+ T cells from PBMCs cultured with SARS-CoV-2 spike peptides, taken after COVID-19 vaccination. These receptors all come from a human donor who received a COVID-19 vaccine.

The CDR3 sequence is CASTLTGQETQYF. CDR3 nucleotides: TGTGCCAGCACCCTGACAGGCCAAGAGACCCAGTACTTC. The chain couples TRBV4-2 to TRBJ2-5, with a weak D call TRBD1 (6 bases). CDR1 is LGHNA, CDR2 YNFKEQ, per germline. The V and J ends lost 7 bases and 1 base respectively, with 10 bases between them. This CDR3 contains 13 residues.

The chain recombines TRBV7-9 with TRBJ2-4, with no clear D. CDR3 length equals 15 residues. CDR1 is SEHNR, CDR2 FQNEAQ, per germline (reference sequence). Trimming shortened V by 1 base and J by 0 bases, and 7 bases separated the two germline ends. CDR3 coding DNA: TGTGCCAGCAGCTTAGTGACCGTAGCCAAAAACATTCAGTACTTC. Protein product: CASSLVTVAKNIQYF.

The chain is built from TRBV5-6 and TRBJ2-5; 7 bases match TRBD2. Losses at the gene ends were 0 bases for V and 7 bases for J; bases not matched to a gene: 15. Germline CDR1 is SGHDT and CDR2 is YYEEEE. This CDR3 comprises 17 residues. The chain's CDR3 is CASSLAGGGSHPGTQYF. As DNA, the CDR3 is TGTGCCAGCAGCTTGGCCGGGGGAGGGTCCCATCCTGGGACCCAGTACTTC.

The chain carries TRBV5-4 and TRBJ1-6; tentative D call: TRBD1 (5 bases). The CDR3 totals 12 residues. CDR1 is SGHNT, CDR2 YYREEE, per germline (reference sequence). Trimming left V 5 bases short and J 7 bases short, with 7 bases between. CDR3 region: CASSWDNSPLHF. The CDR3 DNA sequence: TGTGCCAGCAGTTGGGACAATTCACCCCTCCACTTT.

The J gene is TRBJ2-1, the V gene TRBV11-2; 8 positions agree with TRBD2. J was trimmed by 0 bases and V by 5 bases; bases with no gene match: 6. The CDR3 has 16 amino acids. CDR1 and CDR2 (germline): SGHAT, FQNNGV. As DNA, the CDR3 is TGTGCCAGCAGCCTCAGGAGCGGGAGCTCCTACAATGAGCAGTTCTTC. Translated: CASSLRSGSSYNEQFF.

CDR3 residues: CSAGRNTEAFF. CDR3 in DNA: TGCAGTGCTGGCCGGAACACTGAAGCTTTCTTT. This chain links TRBV20-1 with TRBJ1-1; D uncertain. Germline CDR1 reads DFQATT; CDR2 reads SNEGSKA (reference sequence). Trimming stripped 5 bases from V and 1 base from J, with 5 bases between. The CDR3 totals 11 residues.

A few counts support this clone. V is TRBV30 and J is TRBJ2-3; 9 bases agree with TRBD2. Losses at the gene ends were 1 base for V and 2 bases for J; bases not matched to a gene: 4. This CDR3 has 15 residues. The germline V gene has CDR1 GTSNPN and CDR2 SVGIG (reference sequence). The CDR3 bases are TGTGCCTGGAGTGGATTAGCGGGGGCCACAGATACGCAGTATTTT. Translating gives CAWSGLAGATDTQYF.

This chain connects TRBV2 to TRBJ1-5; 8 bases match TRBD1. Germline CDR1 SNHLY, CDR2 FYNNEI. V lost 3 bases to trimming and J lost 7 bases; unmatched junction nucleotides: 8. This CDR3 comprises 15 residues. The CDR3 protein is CASSDFTGGLQPQHF. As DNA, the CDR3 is TGTGCCAGCAGTGATTTTACAGGGGGTTTGCAGCCCCAGCATTTT.

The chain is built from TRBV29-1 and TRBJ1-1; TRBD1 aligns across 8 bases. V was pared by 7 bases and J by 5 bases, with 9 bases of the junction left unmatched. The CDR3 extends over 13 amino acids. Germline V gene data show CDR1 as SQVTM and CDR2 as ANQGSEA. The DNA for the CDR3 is TGCAGCGCCGCAGGGGGCAAGGAGACTGAAGCTTTCTTT. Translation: CSAAGGKETEAFF.